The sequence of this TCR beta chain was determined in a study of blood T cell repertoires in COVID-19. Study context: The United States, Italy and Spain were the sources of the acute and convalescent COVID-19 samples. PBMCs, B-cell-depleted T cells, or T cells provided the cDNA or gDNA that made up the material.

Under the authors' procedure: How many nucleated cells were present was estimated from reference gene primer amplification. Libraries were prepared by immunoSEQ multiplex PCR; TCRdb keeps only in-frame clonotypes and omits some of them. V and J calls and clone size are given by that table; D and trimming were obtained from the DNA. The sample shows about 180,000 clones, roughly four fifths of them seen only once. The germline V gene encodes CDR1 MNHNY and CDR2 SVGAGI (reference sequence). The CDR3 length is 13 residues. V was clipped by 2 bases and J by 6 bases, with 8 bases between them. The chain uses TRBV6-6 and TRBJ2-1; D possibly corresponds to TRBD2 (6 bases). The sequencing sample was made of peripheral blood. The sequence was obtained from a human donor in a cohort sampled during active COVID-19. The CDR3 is CASSYRGGNEQFF. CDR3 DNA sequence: TGTGCCAGCAGTTACAGGGGAGGCAATGAGCAGTTCTTC.